This TCR beta chain was recorded in a study of PD-1 blockade in mismatch repair-deficient tumors. Overall study results and limits: Rapid post-treatment expansion, then contraction, generally preceding radiologic response, marked tumor-resident clones.

Produced via immunoSEQ multiplex PCR; TCRdb's table is partial and in-frame only. The sample lists roughly 79,000 clones; roughly 80% were seen once. All patients were mismatch repair deficient, assessed by either PCR or immunohistochemistry. TCR sequencing covered a few patients who responded to pembrolizumab. The CDR3 is 14 amino acids. V shed 2 bases and J shed 3 bases, with 11 bases lying between them. The germline V gene has CDR1 KGHSH and CDR2 LQKENI. Regarding this clone: What it recognizes is unknown.

The rearrangement links TRBV18 to TRBJ2-7; D is perhaps TRBD1 (6 bases). The receptor comes from an adult with mismatch repair-deficient cancer. This specimen consisted of peripheral blood, obtained 44 weeks after starting pembrolizumab. The CDR3 loop is CASSPELDSYEQYF. The DNA for the CDR3 is TGTGCCAGCTCACCAGAATTGGACAGCTACGAGCAGTACTTC. Combining the CDR3 with reference TRBV18 and TRBJ2-7 gives the whole variable domain NAGVMQNPRHLVRRRGQEARLRCSPMKGHSHVYWYRQLPEEGLKFMVYLQKENIIDESGMPKERFSAEFPKEGPSILRIQQVVRGDSAAYFCASSPELDSYEQYFGPGTRLTVT.